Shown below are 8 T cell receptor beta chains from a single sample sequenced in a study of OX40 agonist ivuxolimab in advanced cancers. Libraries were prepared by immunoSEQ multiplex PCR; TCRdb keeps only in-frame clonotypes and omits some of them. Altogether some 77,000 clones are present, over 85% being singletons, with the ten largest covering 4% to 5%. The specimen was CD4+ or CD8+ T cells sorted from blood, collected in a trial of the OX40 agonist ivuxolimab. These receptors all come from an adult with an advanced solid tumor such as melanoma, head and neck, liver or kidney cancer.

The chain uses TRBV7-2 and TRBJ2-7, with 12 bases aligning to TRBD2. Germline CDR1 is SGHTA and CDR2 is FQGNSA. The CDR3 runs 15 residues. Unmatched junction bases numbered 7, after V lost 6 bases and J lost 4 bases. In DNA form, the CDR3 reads TGTGCCAGCAGACGGACTAGCGGGGCGATTTACGAGCAGTACTTC. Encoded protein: CASRRTSGAIYEQYF.

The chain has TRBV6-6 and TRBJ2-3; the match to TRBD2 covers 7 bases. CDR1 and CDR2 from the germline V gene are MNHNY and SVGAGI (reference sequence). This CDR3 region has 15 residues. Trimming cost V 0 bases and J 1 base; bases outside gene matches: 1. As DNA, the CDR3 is TGTGCCAGCAGTTACTCAAGCGGGGGCACAGATACGCAGTATTTT. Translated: CASSYSSGGTDTQYF.

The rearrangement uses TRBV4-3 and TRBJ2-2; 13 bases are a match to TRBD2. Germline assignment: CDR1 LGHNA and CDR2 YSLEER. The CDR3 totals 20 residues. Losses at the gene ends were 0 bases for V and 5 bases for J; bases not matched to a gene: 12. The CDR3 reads CASSQEMVLAGGPKTGELFF. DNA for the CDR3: TGCGCCAGCAGCCAAGAAATGGTACTAGCGGGAGGGCCCAAGACCGGGGAGCTGTTTTTT.

The CDR3: CASASRGNSYNSPLHF. CDR3 bases: TGTGCCAGCGCATCCAGGGGGAACTCCTATAATTCACCCCTCCACTTT. The chain combines TRBV2 with TRBJ1-6; 7 bases agree with TRBD1. V was clipped by 8 bases and J by 0 bases; unmatched bases: 7. Germline CDR1 and CDR2: SNHLY and FYNNEI. This CDR3 is built from 16 residues.

The CDR3 is CASSLVALERSGYEQYF. In DNA form, the CDR3 reads TGCGCCAGCAGCTTGGTTGCCTTGGAGCGCTCCGGCTACGAGCAGTACTTC. V usage is TRBV5-1 and J usage is TRBJ2-7; D remains unclear. In germline, CDR1 is SGHRS, CDR2 YFSETQ. Trimming stripped 0 bases from V and 3 bases from J, with 19 bases between. This CDR3 is built from 17 residues.

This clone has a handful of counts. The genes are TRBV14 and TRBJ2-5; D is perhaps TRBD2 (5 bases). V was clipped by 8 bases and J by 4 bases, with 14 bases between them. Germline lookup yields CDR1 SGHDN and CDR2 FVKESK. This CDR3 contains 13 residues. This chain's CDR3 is CASSWWAGETQYF. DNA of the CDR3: TGTGCCAGCTCGTGGTGGGCGGGAGAGACCCAGTACTTC.

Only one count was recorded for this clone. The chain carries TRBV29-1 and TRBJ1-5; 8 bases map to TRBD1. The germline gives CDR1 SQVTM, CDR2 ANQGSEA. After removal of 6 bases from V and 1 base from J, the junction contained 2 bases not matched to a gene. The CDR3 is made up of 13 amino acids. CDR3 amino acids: CSVGQGSNQPQHF. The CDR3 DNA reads TGCAGCGTAGGACAGGGAAGCAATCAGCCCCAGCATTTT. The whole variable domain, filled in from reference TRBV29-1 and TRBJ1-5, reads SAVISQKPSRDICQRGTSLTIQCQVDSQVTMMFWYRQQPGQSLTLIATANQGSEATYESGFVIDKFPISRPNLTFSTLTVSNMSPEDSSIYLCSVGQGSNQPQHFGDGTRLSIL.

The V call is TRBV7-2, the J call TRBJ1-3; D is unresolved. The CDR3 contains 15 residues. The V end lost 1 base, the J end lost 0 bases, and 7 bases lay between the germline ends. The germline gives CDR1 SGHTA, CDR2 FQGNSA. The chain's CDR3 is CASSLEMISGNTIYF. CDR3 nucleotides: TGTGCCAGCAGCTTAGAGATGATCTCTGGAAACACCATATATTTT.